The 24 T cell receptor beta chains reported below all come from one sample, sequenced in a study of early T cells in non-severe SARS-CoV-2 infection. TCRdb used MiXCR to reprocess the 5' RACE reads, holding one entry per CDR3 protein. The profile shows 30,000 to 45,000 distinct CDR3 sequences, around 4% of them singletons. The sequenced material came from whole blood. The receptors shown here come from an adult who was a healthcare worker with PCR-confirmed SARS-CoV-2 infection or an uninfected control (not recorded which).

Of note for this clonotype: This may stem from a read error, because a much larger clone lies one nucleotide away. For the CDR3, the DNA is TGTGCCAGCAGTTTGTCGACAGGGGGCAAAGCGGGAGGAACCAAATACATTCAGTACTTC. This translates into CASSLSTGGKAGGTKYIQYF. The chain links TRBV27 to TRBJ2-4; possibly TRBD1 for D (10 bases). The germline gives CDR1 MNHEY, CDR2 SMNVEV (reference sequence). This CDR3 spans 20 amino acids.

The rearrangement uses TRBV7-3 and TRBJ2-2, with 9 nucleotides matching TRBD1. The J segment lost 6 bases and the V segment lost 2 bases, leaving 7 bases of the junction unmatched. CDR3 length: 16 amino acids. In germline, CDR1 is SGHTA, CDR2 FQGTGA. CDR3 coding DNA: TGTGCCAGCAGCTTAGGAGGGACAGGGTTGGCCGGGGAGCTGTTTTTT. Translation: CASSLGGTGLAGELFF.

This clonotype was counted many times. The genes are TRBV6-5 and TRBJ2-1; 8 bases align to TRBD2. With 2 bases clipped from V and 8 bases from J, the junction kept 5 bases outside the gene matches. CDR3 length equals 14 residues. Germline values: CDR1 MNHEY, CDR2 SVGAGI. The CDR3 sequence: CASSYGLAWDEQFF. Written as DNA, the CDR3 is TGTGCCAGCAGTTACGGACTAGCCTGGGATGAGCAGTTCTTC.

This clonotype has at least ten counts. V usage is TRBV6-2 or TRBV6-3 and J usage is TRBJ2-7; D remains ambiguous. CDR3 length: 11 amino acids. The germline gives CDR1 MNHEY, CDR2 SVGEGT. CDR3: CASSPSYGQYV. In nucleotides, the CDR3 is TGTGCCAGCAGTCCGTCGTACGGGCAGTACGTC.

Ten or more counts support this clonotype. This chain uses TRBV20-1 with TRBJ1-1; tentatively, D is TRBD1 (5 bases). The CDR3 sequence is 15 residues long. The V end was cut by 1 base, the J end by 4 bases, with 16 bases between. Germline values: CDR1 DFQATT, CDR2 SNEGSKA (reference sequence). In nucleotides, the CDR3 is TGCAGTGCTAGAGGAGTCGCAGGGTGGGTCACTGAAGCTTTCTTT. This encodes CSARGVAGWVTEAFF.

This clonotype has only a few counts. The V gene is TRBV5-1, the J gene TRBJ1-1; D is perhaps TRBD1 (5 bases). Between the trimmed V and J ends, which lost 0 bases and 7 bases, there was a span of 10 bases. CDR3 size: 13 residues. Germline CDR1 is SGHRS and CDR2 is YFSETQ. The CDR3 region has the DNA TGCGCCAGCAGCTTGGCAGACAGACTTGAAGCTTTCTTT. Amino acids: CASSLADRLEAFF.

The chain is built from TRBV12-3 or TRBV12-4 and TRBJ2-1; tentatively, D is TRBD1 (6 bases). V was pared by 6 bases and J by 0 bases, with 15 bases between. The CDR3 runs to 16 residues. The DNA for the CDR3 is TGTGCCAGCAGGGACAGCTTCGAGGGCTCCTACAATGAGCAGTTCTTC. Protein: CASRDSFEGSYNEQFF.

This clonotype was seen at least ten times. The chain employs TRBV28 and TRBJ2-4; 8 bases are a match to TRBD1. The germline V gene encodes CDR1 MDHEN and CDR2 SYDVKM. The CDR3 totals 16 residues. V lost 6 bases, J lost 4 bases, and 11 bases stayed unmatched. CDR3 region: CASSPTGQGKKNIQYF. CDR3 in DNA: TGTGCCAGCAGCCCTACCGGACAGGGCAAAAAAAACATTCAGTACTTC.

This clonotype turned up a few times. The chain employs TRBV12-3 or TRBV12-4 and TRBJ1-1; no clear D. Trimming removed 5 bases from V and 3 bases from J, with 13 bases in between. This CDR3 spans 14 amino acids. The CDR3 DNA reads TGTGCCAGCAGTCTCAAGGTGGTGGACACTGAAGCTTTCTTT. Protein sequence: CASSLKVVDTEAFF.

The chain joins TRBV12-5 to TRBJ1-5; D might be TRBD1 (5 bases). V lost 0 bases and J 6 bases, leaving 9 bases between the germline ends. CDR1 is LGHNT, CDR2 FRNRAP, per germline. This CDR3 spans 14 amino acids. The chain's CDR3 is CASGLVPGFQPQHF. The CDR3 coding sequence is TGTGCTAGTGGTTTGGTACCAGGGTTTCAGCCCCAGCATTTT.

This clonotype was seen many times. This CDR3 reads CSTEYGYTF. The DNA for the CDR3 is TGCAGTACAGAGTATGGCTACACCTTC. The chain combines TRBV20-1 with TRBJ1-2; D is uncertain. This CDR3 has 9 amino acids. Germline assignment: CDR1 DFQATT and CDR2 SNEGSKA (reference sequence). V lost 8 bases, J lost 5 bases, and 6 bases lay in between.

Note on this clonotype: This clone may be a read error of a much larger clone one base away. The chain couples TRBV5-1 to TRBJ2-7; 7 positions agree with TRBD2. Germline loops: CDR1 SGHRS, CDR2 YFSETQ. The CDR3 has 15 residues. CDR3 protein: CVSSLAVTSAYEQYF. The CDR3 DNA reads TGCGTCAGCAGCTTGGCCGTTACTAGCGCCTACGAGCAGTACTTC.

This clonotype was seen repeatedly, ten times or more. This chain links TRBV11-2 with TRBJ2-2, with TRBD2 identical over 11 bases. Germline CDR1 and CDR2: SGHAT and FQNNGV. This CDR3 spans 18 amino acids. With 3 bases clipped from V and 2 bases from J, the junction kept 8 bases outside the gene matches. The CDR3 nucleotides read TGTGCCAGCAGCTTGGGACTAGCGGTCAAACTTAACACCGGGGAGCTGTTTTTT. Translating it yields CASSLGLAVKLNTGELFF.

A few counts support this clonotype. This rearrangement joins TRBV7-9 to TRBJ1-6; possible D gene TRBD1, 6 bases. The CDR3 length is 15 residues. Per the germline V gene, CDR1 is SEHNR and CDR2 is FQNEAQ (reference sequence). Trimming cost V 3 bases and J 4 bases, with 10 bases left between them. CDR3 nucleotides: TGTGCCAGCAGCTTGAACAGGGAATATAATTCACCCCTCCACTTT. Its translation is CASSLNREYNSPLHF.

This clonotype was picked up many times. The chain's CDR3 is CASSSGTGSNQPQHF. In DNA, the CDR3 is TGTGCCAGCAGCTCCGGGACAGGGAGCAATCAGCCCCAGCATTTT. The chain combines TRBV9 with TRBJ1-5; 9 bases map to TRBD1. The CDR3 extends over 15 amino acids. V was pared by 4 bases and J by 1 base, with 3 bases of the junction left unmatched. CDR1 and CDR2 from the germline V gene are SGDLS and YYNGEE.

This clonotype appeared a few times. The gene calls are TRBV20-1 and TRBJ2-4, with 7 bases aligning to TRBD2. The germline CDR1 and CDR2 sequences are DFQATT and SNEGSKA (reference sequence). J lost 2 bases, V lost 1 base, and 8 bases had no gene match. This CDR3 is built from 16 residues. The CDR3 nucleotides read TGCAGTGCTAGAGCTTCCCACGGGGGGTCCAAAAACATTCAGTACTTC. As protein: CSARASHGGSKNIQYF.

This clonotype has just a few counts. The J gene is TRBJ2-2, the V gene TRBV20-1; 9 nucleotides agree with TRBD2. The CDR3 length is 15 residues. J gave up 7 bases and V 4 bases, and 10 bases lay outside the gene matches. Germline V gene lookup returns CDR1 DFQATT and CDR2 SNEGSKA (reference sequence). The CDR3 sequence: CSAIIAGEDNGELFF. CDR3 nucleotides: TGCAGTGCTATTATAGCGGGAGAAGATAACGGGGAGCTGTTTTTT.

This clonotype has a count of ten or more. CDR3 nucleotides: TGTGCCAGCAGTTACGGGCAGGGTTCCTACGAGCAGTACTTC. Translating it yields CASSYGQGSYEQYF. V is TRBV6-6 and J is TRBJ2-7; TRBD1 might be the D (5 bases). CDR1 is MNHNY and CDR2 is SVGAGI in the germline V gene (reference sequence). The CDR3 is 14 amino acids. Trimming cost V 2 bases and J 1 base, with 9 bases left between them.

This clonotype was recorded at least ten times. The rearrangement uses TRBV6-2 or TRBV6-3 and TRBJ2-3; D unclear. The CDR3 consists of 11 residues. Germline values: CDR1 MNHEY, CDR2 SVGEGT. The V gene lost 6 bases and the J gene lost 6 bases, with 7 bases spanning the gap. In DNA, the CDR3 is TGTGCCAGCAGCTACAGCGATACGCAGTATTTT. Translated: CASSYSDTQYF.

This clonotype has only a few counts. The V gene is TRBV20-1, the J gene TRBJ2-7, with 13 bases aligning to TRBD2. The CDR3 is 16 amino acids. The V segment lost 3 bases and the J segment 2 bases; nucleotides outside the gene matches: 7. Germline assignment: CDR1 DFQATT and CDR2 SNEGSKA (reference sequence). In nucleotides, the CDR3 is TGCAGTGCTAGGAACAGGGGACTAGCGGGGACCTACGAGCAGTACTTC. Residues: CSARNRGLAGTYEQYF.

This clonotype was counted many times. This rearrangement joins TRBV20-1 to TRBJ1-1; D uncertain. V was cut by 3 bases and J by 1 base, with 9 bases left in between. Germline CDR1 DFQATT, CDR2 SNEGSKA (reference sequence). This CDR3 contains 13 residues. The CDR3 bases are TGCAGTGCTAGTTCGACGGGGAACACTGAAGCTTTCTTT. It yields the protein CSASSTGNTEAFF.

The chain is built from TRBV20-1 and TRBJ2-7; D gene unclear. Germline V gene data show CDR1 as DFQATT and CDR2 as SNEGSKA (reference sequence). There are 15 residues in the CDR3. V was pared by 0 bases and J by 0 bases, with 12 bases between. CDR3 in amino acids: CSARDQVFSSYEQYF. The CDR3 region has the DNA TGCAGTGCTAGAGATCAAGTCTTCTCCTCCTACGAGCAGTACTTC.

Ten or more counts support this clonotype. The rearrangement joins TRBV5-6 to TRBJ2-1, with a weak D call TRBD1 (6 bases). This CDR3 has 15 amino acids. Trimming took off 0 bases at V and 7 bases at J, with 14 bases between the two ends. CDR1 and CDR2 (germline): SGHDT, YYEEEE. Here the CDR3 DNA reads TGTGCCAGCAGCTTGGGGGATTACAGGGAGAATGAGCAGTTCTTC. It specifies CASSLGDYRENEQFF.

In its sample, this clonotype was seen many times. The chain recombines TRBV30 with TRBJ1-1; TRBD1 agrees at 11 bases. The CDR3 has 12 amino acids. Germline CDR1 reads GTSNPN; CDR2 reads SVGIG (reference sequence). Here the CDR3 reads CAGQGANTEAFF. CDR3 in DNA: TGTGCTGGACAGGGGGCGAACACTGAAGCTTTCTTT. The full variable domain, rest sourced from reference TRBV30 and TRBJ1-1, is SQTIHQWPATLVQPVGSPLSLECTVEGTSNPNLYWYRQAAGRGLQLLFYSVGIGQISSEVPQNLSASRPQDRQFILSSKKLLLSDSGFYLCAGQGANTEAFFGQGTRLTVV.